A single sample is the source of the 17 T cell receptor beta chains below, sequenced in a study of blood T cell repertoires in COVID-19 (dated by TCRdb to the early 2020s). The library was made by the immunoSEQ multiplex PCR assay. TCRdb provides this immuneACCESS table in a form limited to in-frame rearrangements. Some clones are lacking; in checked studies, under half of them reflect an unresolved V gene, and why the rest are absent is not known. For this sample there are about 380,000 clones; roughly 87% appear just once. About 3% of the sample lies in the top ten. The material sequenced was PBMCs or T cells enriched from blood (not recorded which). The receptors stem from a woman aged 25-40 years who had recovered from COVID-19.

The chain has TRBV15 and TRBJ2-1, with TRBD2 matching over 7 bases. The CDR3 covers 16 residues. V trimming: 5 bases; J trimming: 0 bases; junction bases outside the gene matches: 7. Germline-derived CDR1 and CDR2 are LNHNV and YYDKDF (reference sequence). The CDR3 protein is CATSGRGRSSYNEQFF. CDR3 DNA: TGTGCCACCAGCGGGAGGGGCAGGAGCTCCTACAATGAGCAGTTCTTC.

The CDR3, as DNA: TGCGCCAGCAGCCAGGGACTAGCGGGAGTAGGCGAGCAGTACTTC. Protein: CASSQGLAGVGEQYF. This chain joins TRBV4-1 and TRBJ2-7, with 14 nucleotides matching TRBD2. J lost 6 bases, V lost 3 bases, and 4 bases had no gene match. Germline CDR1 is MGHRA and CDR2 is YSYEKL. The CDR3 is 15 amino acids.

The chain is built from TRBV7-9 and TRBJ2-7; maybe TRBD2 (7 bases). Germline V gene lookup returns CDR1 SEHNR and CDR2 FQNEAQ (reference sequence). V was trimmed by 5 bases and J by 3 bases, leaving 20 bases between them. The CDR3 extends over 16 amino acids. The CDR3 DNA reads TGTGCCAGCAGCCCCTCAGGACAGCGGGGTAGCTACGAGCAGTACTTC. Translated: CASSPSGQRGSYEQYF.

The chain recombines TRBV28 with TRBJ2-7, with TRBD1 matching 7 bases. CDR1 and CDR2 from the germline V gene are MDHEN and SYDVKM. The J segment lost 8 bases and the V segment lost 6 bases, leaving 10 bases of the junction unmatched. The CDR3 has 13 amino acids. The CDR3 DNA is TGTGCCAGCAGCAAGGGACAGATAGGGAAGCAGTACTTC. Its protein product is CASSKGQIGKQYF.

The chain recombines TRBV5-1 with TRBJ2-7, with TRBD1 identical over 8 bases. The CDR3 sequence is 15 residues long. The V gene end was trimmed by 5 bases and the J gene end by 3 bases; junction bases not matched to a gene: 10. Germline loops: CDR1 SGHRS, CDR2 YFSETQ. CDR3 protein: CASSSPRDRSYEQYF. CDR3 DNA: TGCGCCAGCAGTTCCCCCCGGGACAGGAGCTACGAGCAGTACTTC.

V gene TRBV4-1 combines with J gene TRBJ2-1; 7 bases align to TRBD2. The trim removed 0 bases at V and 8 bases at J, leaving 13 bases unmatched. Looked up from germline, CDR1 is MGHRA and CDR2 is YSYEKL. The CDR3 runs 17 residues. The CDR3 is CASSQDRALPAGDEQFF. Written as DNA, the CDR3 is TGCGCCAGCAGCCAAGATCGGGCCCTCCCGGCGGGGGATGAGCAGTTCTTC.

This chain links TRBV18 with TRBJ2-3, with TRBD2 identical over 11 bases. Germline lookup yields CDR1 KGHSH and CDR2 LQKENI. With 3 bases clipped from V and 5 bases from J, the junction kept 10 bases outside the gene matches. The CDR3 contains 17 residues. CDR3 DNA: TGTGCCAGCTCACCCCTTCTAGCGGGAGGTAGTGGAGATACGCAGTATTTT. Translation gives CASSPLLAGGSGDTQYF. The complete variable domain, with remaining parts taken from reference TRBV18 and TRBJ2-3, reads NAGVMQNPRHLVRRRGQEARLRCSPMKGHSHVYWYRQLPEEGLKFMVYLQKENIIDESGMPKERFSAEFPKEGPSILRIQQVVRGDSAAYFCASSPLLAGGSGDTQYFGPGTRLTVL.

The chain uses TRBV28 and TRBJ1-1; 9 bases fit TRBD1. The junction had 18 bases not matched to a gene; V was cut back by 3 bases and J by 7 bases. Germline V gene sequence: CDR1 MDHEN, CDR2 SYDVKM. The CDR3 runs 18 residues. As DNA, the CDR3 is TGTGCCAGCAGTTTGGGATCCCCGGGACAGGGTTGGTTTAGTGAAGCTTTCTTT. Protein sequence: CASSLGSPGQGWFSEAFF. The variable domain in full, completed from reference TRBV28 and TRBJ1-1, reads DVKVTQSSRYLVKRTGEKVFLECVQDMDHENMFWYRQDPGLGLRLIYFSYDVKMKEKGDIPEGYSVSREKKERFSLILESASTNQTSMYLCASSLGSPGQGWFSEAFFGQGTRLTVV.

This chain joins TRBV2 and TRBJ2-2, with 9 bases lining up with TRBD2. CDR1 SNHLY and CDR2 FYNNEI come from the germline V gene. The V segment lost 6 bases and the J segment 0 bases; nucleotides outside the gene matches: 8. CDR3 length equals 17 residues. CDR3 in amino acids: CASSKTTSGSNTGELFF. CDR3 DNA sequence: TGTGCCAGCAGCAAGACGACTAGCGGTTCGAACACCGGGGAGCTGTTTTTT.

V is TRBV29-1 and J is TRBJ2-5, with unresolved D. CDR3 length: 12 residues. V was shortened by 5 bases and J by 5 bases, with 12 bases between the two germline ends. From germline, CDR1 is SQVTM and CDR2 ANQGSEA. The CDR3 DNA sequence: TGCAGCGTTCGAACAGTGGGTGAGACCCAGTACTTC. Protein product: CSVRTVGETQYF.

The chain links TRBV27 to TRBJ1-6, with D unclear. V was trimmed by 10 bases and J by 0 bases, leaving 7 bases between them. Germline V CDR1 and CDR2: MNHEY, SMNVEV (reference sequence). The CDR3 extends over 13 amino acids. The CDR3 reads CATSYSYNSPLHF. CDR3 bases: TGTGCCACCTCTTACTCCTATAATTCACCCCTCCACTTT.

The rearrangement uses TRBV6-1 and TRBJ1-6; unclear D gene. Trimming removed 2 bases at V and 11 bases at J, with 10 bases between. From germline, CDR1 is MNHNS and CDR2 SASEGT. CDR3 length: 13 amino acids. The CDR3 here is CASSEMAEPPLHF. As DNA, the CDR3 is TGTGCCAGCAGTGAAATGGCAGAACCACCCCTCCACTTT.

The genes are TRBV3-1 (or the pseudogene TRBV3-2) and TRBJ2-3, with a tentative D call TRBD2 (7 bases). Germline V gene data show CDR1 as LGHDT and CDR2 as YNNKEL (reference sequence). CDR3 length equals 19 residues. V lost 0 bases and J 2 bases, leaving 21 bases between the germline ends. The CDR3 coding sequence is TGTGCCAGCAGCCAAGACGGAGCAGTTGGCGGGGGACACACAGATACGCAGTATTTT. It encodes CASSQDGAVGGGHTDTQYF.

The chain recombines TRBV6-1 with TRBJ1-2; D perhaps matches TRBD1 (5 bases). The CDR3 has 15 residues. V was cut by 7 bases and J by 8 bases, with 23 bases left in between. Germline V gives CDR1 MNHNS, CDR2 SASEGT. CDR3 amino acids: CASTNAGRGLDGYTF. The CDR3 coding sequence is TGTGCCAGCACTAATGCCGGGAGGGGACTGGACGGCTACACCTTC.

This clone came up a few times. The rearrangement uses TRBV19 and TRBJ1-5; no firm D call. Germline CDR1 is LNHDA and CDR2 is SQIVND (reference sequence). Trimming removed 5 bases at V and 0 bases at J, with 11 bases between. This CDR3 comprises 15 residues. CDR3 sequence (DNA): TGTGCCAGTAGTGGTAGTCAACCTAGCAATCAGCCCCAGCATTTT. This gives the protein CASSGSQPSNQPQHF.

V gene TRBV19 combines with J gene TRBJ1-5; a weak D match, TRBD1 (5 bases). V dropped 7 bases and J dropped 2 bases, with 12 bases sitting between them. The germline V gene has CDR1 LNHDA and CDR2 SQIVND (reference sequence). The CDR3 has 14 residues. CDR3 region: CASTTGVRNQPQHF. CDR3 sequence (DNA): TGTGCCAGTACCACAGGCGTTCGCAATCAGCCCCAGCATTTT. The entire variable domain, with the rest obtained from reference TRBV19 and TRBJ1-5, is as follows: DGGITQSPKYLFRKEGQNVTLSCEQNLNHDAMYWYRQDPGQGLRLIYYSQIVNDFQKGDIAEGYSVSREKKESFPLTVTSAQKNPTAFYLCASTTGVRNQPQHFGDGTRLSIL.

This clone was picked up one time. CDR3 loop: CASSIRLFGADTQYF. The CDR3 DNA is TGTGCCAGTAGTATCCGGCTATTCGGAGCAGATACGCAGTATTTT. This chain uses TRBV19 with TRBJ2-3; no clear D gene. This CDR3 comprises 15 residues. Germline assignment: CDR1 LNHDA and CDR2 SQIVND (reference sequence). Deletions cut 3 bases from V and 4 bases from J, with 14 bases between.